The clone carrying this T cell receptor (beta chain) was seen a handful of times. Its antigen is not known. The data stem from a study of T cell repertoires in cytomegalovirus infection. Background on the study: Selected CMV epitopes included recently identified HLA-C-restricted ones as well as well-studied HLA-B-restricted ones. CMV infection and matching HLA type were both indicated by public TCR beta signatures.

Study-wide findings and caveats: Using cumulative public TCR beta family frequency, the authors identified those who carried CMV together with the relevant HLA. Dominating the ex vivo response were HLA-C-restricted CMV-specific TCR beta clonotypes.

CDR1 KGHSH and CDR2 LQKENI come from the germline V gene. The CDR3 has 16 residues. Between the trimmed V and J ends, which lost 2 bases and 5 bases, there was a span of 15 bases. TCRdb re-called the reads through MiXCR, storing one row per CDR3 protein. Here the sample spans approximately 340,000 distinct CDR3 sequences, 25% to 30% being singletons. V usage is TRBV18 and J usage is TRBJ2-2, with D maybe TRBD1 (5 bases). This TCR came from a human donor in good health (CMV status not recorded). Some clones in this sample may be carry-over from other donors' samples. Material: cultured PBMCs, obtained from culture after CMV antigen stimulation. DNA of the CDR3: TGTGCCAGCTCACCAGGTGCGGTGGGGCTTACCGGGGAGCTGTTTTTT. It specifies CASSPGAVGLTGELFF.